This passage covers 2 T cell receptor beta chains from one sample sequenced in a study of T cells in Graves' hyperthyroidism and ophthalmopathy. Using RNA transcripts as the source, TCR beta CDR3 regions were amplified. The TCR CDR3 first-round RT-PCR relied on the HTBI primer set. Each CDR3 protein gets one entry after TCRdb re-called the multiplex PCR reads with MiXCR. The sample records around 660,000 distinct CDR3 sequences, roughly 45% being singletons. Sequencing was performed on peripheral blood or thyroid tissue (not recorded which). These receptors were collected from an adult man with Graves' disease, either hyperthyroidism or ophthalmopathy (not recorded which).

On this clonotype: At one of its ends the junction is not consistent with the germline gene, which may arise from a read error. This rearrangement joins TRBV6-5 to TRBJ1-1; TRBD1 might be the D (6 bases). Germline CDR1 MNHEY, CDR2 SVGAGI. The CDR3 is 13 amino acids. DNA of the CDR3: TGTGCCAGCACCTCACTTGGGGACACTGAGGCTTTCTTT. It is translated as CASTSLGDTEAFF.

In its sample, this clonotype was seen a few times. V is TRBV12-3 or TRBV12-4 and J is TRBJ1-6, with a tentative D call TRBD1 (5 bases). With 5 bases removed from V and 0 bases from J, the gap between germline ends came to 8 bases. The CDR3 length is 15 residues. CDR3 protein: CASSSDSSYNSPLHF. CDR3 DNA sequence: TGTGCCAGCAGTAGCGACAGCTCCTATAATTCACCCCTCCACTTT.